This TCR beta chain comes out of a study of T cell responses to AZD1222 COVID-19 vaccine (dated by TCRdb to about 2021). Background on the whole study: Because spike-specific TCR depth and breadth did not differ between the two schedules, AZD1222 recipients who got a second dose at roughly 4 weeks were pooled with those who got a second dose at roughly 12 weeks. A total of more than 230 trial participants underwent TCR sequencing, of whom around 210 had received two doses of AZD1222 and 26 had received two doses of the MenACWY control vaccine. Trial participants were enrolled by age into 18-55, 56-69 and 70-plus year subgroups, with about 150, 28 and 57 TCR-sequenced participants respectively.

There are 15 amino acids in the CDR3, from cysteine to phenylalanine inclusive. Here the CDR3 DNA is all that survives: 45 bases in frame from base 1. The germline V gene encodes CDR1 SGHAT and CDR2 FQNNGV. Germline trimming amounts to 4 bases on V and 2 bases on J, with 7 as the count of junction bases outside the gene matches. On the study overall, not on this receptor specifically: Epitopes outside the regions mutated in the B.1.351 and B.1.1.7 variants were reportedly recognized by nearly half of the unique spike-specific TCRs. CD4 TCRs associated with the vaccine covered the entire spike protein, and the dominant responses were in regions 160-218 and 743-854. Participants were mostly white British and included more females than males, and it was suggested by the authors that clonal diversity may have been underestimated. In the small 56-69-year group, the increase in depth fell short of significance, most likely because of low power. Conclusions about previously exposed vaccinees are limited, since just a handful of AZD1222 recipients were seropositive for SARS-CoV-2 at baseline. A significant rise in spike-specific TCR breadth and depth was observed after two AZD1222 doses relative to day 0 and relative to MenACWY recipients. Because no day 14 peak-response samples were available, the repertoires could be characterized only after the peak T cell response.

Per the publication, the time point label means: baseline before first vaccination. Vaccinee samples were obtained from the UK trials COV001 and COV002, which included a single-blind randomized controlled phase 2/3 trial of AZD1222 (ChAdOx1 nCoV-19) in healthy adults. For TCRbeta chain sequencing, PBMC samples were collected from trial participants at day 0 and at day 28 after the second dose. The CDR3 regions of human TCRbeta chains were analyzed by immunosequencing. The authors' pipeline ran thus. Repertoire TCRs were checked for matches against a reference library of SARS-CoV-2-specific TCRs that had been generated using the MIRA antigen-specificity platform. Breadth meant the fraction of unique TCRs that were SARS-CoV-2-associated, whereas depth meant the fraction of total T cells that were SARS-CoV-2-associated. Using the MIRA data, every spike-specific TCR was mapped to the spike region that the TCR reacted to and assigned to either a CD4 or a CD8 class. Log10-transformed breadth and depth values were compared by one-way ANOVA with Sidak's multiple comparisons tests. TCRdb took this table from immuneACCESS and kept in-frame rearrangements with V and J called. Such tables lack part of the clones; where checked against another copy, unresolved V genes explain under half of the gap, and the rest is unexplained. The D gene and trimming were derived from the DNA, and the V and J assignments and clone size from that table. The table for this sample lists approximately 97,000 clones; about 85% of them were counted only once. The ten largest clones capture approximately 5% of the sample.

Comment on this clone: Its recognized antigen is unknown. Nothing much larger sits one base from this clone, and base qualities are not available.

The sequence links TRBV11-2 to TRBJ2-7; TRBD2 fits 8 bases in the junction. The sequence was collected from an adult in good health. The source material was peripheral blood, sampled on day 0 of AZD1222 vaccination. For the CDR3, the sequence is CASSYLTGGPYEQYF. The base sequence is TGTGCCAGCAGCTACCTGACGGGAGGGCCCTACGAGCAGTACTTC.